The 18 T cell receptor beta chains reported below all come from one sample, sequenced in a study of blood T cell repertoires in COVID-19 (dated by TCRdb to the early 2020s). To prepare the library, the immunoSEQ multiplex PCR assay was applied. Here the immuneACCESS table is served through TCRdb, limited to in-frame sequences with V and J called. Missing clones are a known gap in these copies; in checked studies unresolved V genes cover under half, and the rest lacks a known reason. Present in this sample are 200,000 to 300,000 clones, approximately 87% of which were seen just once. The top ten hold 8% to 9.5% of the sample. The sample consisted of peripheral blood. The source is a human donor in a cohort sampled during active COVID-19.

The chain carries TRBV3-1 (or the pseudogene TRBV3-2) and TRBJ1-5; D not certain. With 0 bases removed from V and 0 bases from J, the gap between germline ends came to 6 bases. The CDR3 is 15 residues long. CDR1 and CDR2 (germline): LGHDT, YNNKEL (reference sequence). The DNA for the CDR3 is TGTGCCAGCAGCCAAGATTGGAGTAGCAATCAGCCCCAGCATTTT. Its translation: CASSQDWSSNQPQHF.

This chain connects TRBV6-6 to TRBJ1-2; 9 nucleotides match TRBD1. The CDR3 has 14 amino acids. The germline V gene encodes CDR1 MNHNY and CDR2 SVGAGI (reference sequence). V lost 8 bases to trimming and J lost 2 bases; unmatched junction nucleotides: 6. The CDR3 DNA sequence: TGTGCCAGCCACACGACAGGGGGAAACTATGGCTACACCTTC. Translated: CASHTTGGNYGYTF.

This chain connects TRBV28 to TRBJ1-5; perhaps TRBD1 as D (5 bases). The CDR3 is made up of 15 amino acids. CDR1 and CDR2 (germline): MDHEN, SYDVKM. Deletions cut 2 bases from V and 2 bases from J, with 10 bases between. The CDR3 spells CASSLLVTGNQPQHF. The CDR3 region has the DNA TGTGCCAGCAGTTTACTAGTGACAGGCAATCAGCCCCAGCATTTT.

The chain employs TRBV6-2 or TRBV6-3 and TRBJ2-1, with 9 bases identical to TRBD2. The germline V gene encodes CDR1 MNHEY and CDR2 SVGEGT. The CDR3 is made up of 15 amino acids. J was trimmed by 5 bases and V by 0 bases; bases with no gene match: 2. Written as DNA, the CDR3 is TGTGCCAGCAGTTACTCTCCTAGCGGGAACAATGAGCAGTTCTTC. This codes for CASSYSPSGNNEQFF.

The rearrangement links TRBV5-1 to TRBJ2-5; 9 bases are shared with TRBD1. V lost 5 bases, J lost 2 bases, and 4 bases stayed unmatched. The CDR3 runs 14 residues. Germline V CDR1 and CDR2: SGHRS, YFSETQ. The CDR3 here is CASRGTGFQETQYF. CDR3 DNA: TGCGCCAGCAGAGGGACAGGGTTTCAAGAGACCCAGTACTTC.

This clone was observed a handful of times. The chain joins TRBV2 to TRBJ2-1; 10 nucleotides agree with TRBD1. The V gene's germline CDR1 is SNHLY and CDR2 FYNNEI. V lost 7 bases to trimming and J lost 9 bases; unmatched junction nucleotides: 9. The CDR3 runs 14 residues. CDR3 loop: CASTRDRGSGEQFF. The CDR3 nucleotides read TGTGCCAGCACCAGGGACAGGGGTTCGGGTGAGCAGTTCTTC.

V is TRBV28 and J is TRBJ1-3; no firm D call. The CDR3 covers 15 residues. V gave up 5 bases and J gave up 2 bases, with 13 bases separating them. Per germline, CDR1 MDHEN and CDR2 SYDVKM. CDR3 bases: TGTGCCAGCAGTAAAATGGTGAGGGCTGGAAACACCATATATTTT. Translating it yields CASSKMVRAGNTIYF.

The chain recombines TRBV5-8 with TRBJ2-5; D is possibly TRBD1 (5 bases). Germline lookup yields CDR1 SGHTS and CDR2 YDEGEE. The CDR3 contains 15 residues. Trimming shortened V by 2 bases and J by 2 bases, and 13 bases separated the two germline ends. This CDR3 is CASSFPFQGQETQYF. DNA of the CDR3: TGTGCCAGCAGCTTCCCCTTTCAGGGTCAAGAGACCCAGTACTTC.

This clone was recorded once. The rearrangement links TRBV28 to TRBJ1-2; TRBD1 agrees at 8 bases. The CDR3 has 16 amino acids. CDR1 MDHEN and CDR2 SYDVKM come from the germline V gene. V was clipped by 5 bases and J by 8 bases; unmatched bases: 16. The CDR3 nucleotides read TGTGCCAGCAGTGTTGGGACAGGCGCCACGAGGGGGGGCTACACCTTC. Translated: CASSVGTGATRGGYTF.

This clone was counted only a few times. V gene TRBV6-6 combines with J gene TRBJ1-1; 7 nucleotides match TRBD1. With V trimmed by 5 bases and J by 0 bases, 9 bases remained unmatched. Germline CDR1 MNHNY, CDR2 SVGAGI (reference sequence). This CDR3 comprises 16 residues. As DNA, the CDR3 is TGTGCCAGCAGTCCCTTGACAGGGAGTTTGAACACTGAAGCTTTCTTT. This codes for CASSPLTGSLNTEAFF.

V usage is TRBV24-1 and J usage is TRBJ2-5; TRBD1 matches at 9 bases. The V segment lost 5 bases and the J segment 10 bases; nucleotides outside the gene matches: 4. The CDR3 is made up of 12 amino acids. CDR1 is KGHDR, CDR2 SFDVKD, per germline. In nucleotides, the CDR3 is TGTGCCACCAGTGGACAGGGGGATGACCAGTACTTC. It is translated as CATSGQGDDQYF.

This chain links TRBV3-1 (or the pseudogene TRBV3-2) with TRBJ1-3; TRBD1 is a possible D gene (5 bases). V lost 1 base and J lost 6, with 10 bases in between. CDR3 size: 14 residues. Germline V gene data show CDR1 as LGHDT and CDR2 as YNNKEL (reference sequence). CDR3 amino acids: CASSQGAGPNTIYF. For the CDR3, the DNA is TGTGCCAGCAGCCAAGGGGCAGGGCCAAACACCATATATTTT.

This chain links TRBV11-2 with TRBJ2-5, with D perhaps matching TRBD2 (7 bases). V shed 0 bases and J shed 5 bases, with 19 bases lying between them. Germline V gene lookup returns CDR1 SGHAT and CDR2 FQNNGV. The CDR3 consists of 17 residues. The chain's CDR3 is CASSLDPPGGLGETQYF. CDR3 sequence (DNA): TGTGCCAGCAGCTTAGATCCCCCCGGGGGGCTAGGGGAGACCCAGTACTTC.

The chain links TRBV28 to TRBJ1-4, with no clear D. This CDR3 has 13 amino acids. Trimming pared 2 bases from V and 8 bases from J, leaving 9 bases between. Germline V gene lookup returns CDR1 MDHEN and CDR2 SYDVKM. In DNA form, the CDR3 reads TGTGCCAGCAGTTTACTACCATCGGAAAAACTGTTTTTT. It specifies CASSLLPSEKLFF.

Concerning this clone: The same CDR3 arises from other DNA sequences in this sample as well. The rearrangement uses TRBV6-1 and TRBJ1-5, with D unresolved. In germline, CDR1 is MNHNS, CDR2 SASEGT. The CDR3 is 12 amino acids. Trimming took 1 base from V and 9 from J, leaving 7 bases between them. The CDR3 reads CASSEGRRPQHF. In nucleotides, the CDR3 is TGTGCCAGCAGTGAAGGGCGGAGGCCCCAGCATTTT.

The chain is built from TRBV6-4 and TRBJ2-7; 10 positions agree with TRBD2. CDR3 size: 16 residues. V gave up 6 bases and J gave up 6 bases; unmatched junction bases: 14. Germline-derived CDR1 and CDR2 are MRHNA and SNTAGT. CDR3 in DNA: TGTGCCAGCAGACCCGATTCTAGCGGGAGTCCTTCCGAGCAGTACTTC. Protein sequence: CASRPDSSGSPSEQYF.

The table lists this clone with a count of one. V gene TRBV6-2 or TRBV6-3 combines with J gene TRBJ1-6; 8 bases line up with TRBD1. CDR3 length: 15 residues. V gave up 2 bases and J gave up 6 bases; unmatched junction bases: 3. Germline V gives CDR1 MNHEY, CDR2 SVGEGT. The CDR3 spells CASSYPTGGNSPLHF. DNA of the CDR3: TGTGCCAGCAGTTACCCTACAGGGGGTAATTCACCCCTCCACTTT.

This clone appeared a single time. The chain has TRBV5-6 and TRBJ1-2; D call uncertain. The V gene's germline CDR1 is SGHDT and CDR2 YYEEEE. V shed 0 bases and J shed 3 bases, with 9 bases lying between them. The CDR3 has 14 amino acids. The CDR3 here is CASSLVGGHYGYTF. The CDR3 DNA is TGTGCCAGCAGCTTGGTGGGAGGGCACTATGGCTACACCTTC.